This T cell receptor (beta chain) was sequenced in a study of regulatory T cells in long-lasting Graves disease. Construction of TCR beta libraries relied on iRepertoire HTBI primers and on Arm-PCR targeting CDR3 regions. TCRdb fed the multiplex PCR reads into MiXCR, producing one record per CDR3 protein. This table holds 680,000 or so distinct CDR3 sequences, around 15% found once. This clonotype was seen a few times. Antigen unknown. Study observations and caveats: Sample size was small, which may have lowered accuracy. Shared public clonotypes totalled 2,741 in persistent patients, compared with roughly 970 in new patients.

Regarding time point: newly diagnosed GD, antithyroid drugs for less than 3 months. Construction of the TCR library relied on RNA isolated from PBMCs. This CDR3 region has 16 residues. Germline-derived CDR1 and CDR2 are LNHDA and SQIVND (reference sequence). After removal of 6 bases from V and 7 bases from J, the junction contained 16 bases not matched to a gene. The same sample was also used in a study of T cells in Graves' hyperthyroidism and ophthalmopathy. Per that paper: Hyperthyroidism, newly diagnosed and lasting under 2 months, affected patients aged 18 to 65. A set of HTBI primers served as the primers for a first-round RT-PCR of the TCR CDR3.

Here the sequenced sample was peripheral blood mononuclear cells (PBMCs), taken at new diagnosis, from a patient treated with antithyroid drugs. This chain joins TRBV19 and TRBJ2-7; 9 bases line up with TRBD1. The TCR originated in a woman aged 30 to 39 with Graves disease. The CDR3: CASSFNSGTGWREQYF. CDR3 coding DNA: TGTGCCAGTAGCTTTAACTCCGGGACAGGGTGGCGGGAGCAGTACTTC.